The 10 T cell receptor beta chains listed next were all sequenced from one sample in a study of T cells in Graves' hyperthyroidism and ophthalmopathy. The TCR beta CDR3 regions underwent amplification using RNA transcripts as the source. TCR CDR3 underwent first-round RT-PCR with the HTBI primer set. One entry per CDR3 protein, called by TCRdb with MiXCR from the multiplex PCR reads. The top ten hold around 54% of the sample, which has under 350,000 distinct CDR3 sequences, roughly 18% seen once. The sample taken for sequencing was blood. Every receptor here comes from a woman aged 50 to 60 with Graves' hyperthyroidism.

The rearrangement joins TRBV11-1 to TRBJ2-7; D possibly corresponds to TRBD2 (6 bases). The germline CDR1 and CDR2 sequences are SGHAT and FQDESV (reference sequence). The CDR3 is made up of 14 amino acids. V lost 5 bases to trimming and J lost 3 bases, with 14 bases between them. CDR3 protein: CASSPVEGYYEQYF. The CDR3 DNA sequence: TGTGCCAGCAGCCCCGTGGAGGGTTACTACGAGCAGTACTTC.

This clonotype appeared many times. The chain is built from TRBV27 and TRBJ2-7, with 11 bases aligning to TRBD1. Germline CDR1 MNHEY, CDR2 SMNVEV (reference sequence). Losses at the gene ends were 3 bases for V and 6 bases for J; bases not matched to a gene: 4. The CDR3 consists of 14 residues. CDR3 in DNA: TGTGCCAGCAGTTTGGGGACAGGGGGTTCCGAGCAGTACTTC. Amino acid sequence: CASSLGTGGSEQYF.

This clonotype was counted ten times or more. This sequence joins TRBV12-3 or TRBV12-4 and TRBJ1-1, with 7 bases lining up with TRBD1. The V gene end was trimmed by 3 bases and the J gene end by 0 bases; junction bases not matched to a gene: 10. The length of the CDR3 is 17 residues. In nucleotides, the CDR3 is TGTGCCAGCAGTTTGGGACAGCAAGCGTCTATGAACACTGAAGCTTTCTTT. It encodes CASSLGQQASMNTEAFF.

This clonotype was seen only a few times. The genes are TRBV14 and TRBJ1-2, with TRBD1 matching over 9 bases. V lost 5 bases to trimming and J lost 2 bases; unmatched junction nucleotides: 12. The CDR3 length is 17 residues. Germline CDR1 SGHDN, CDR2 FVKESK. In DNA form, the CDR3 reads TGTGCCAGCAGCAGCTCCCGAGACAGGGGGTGGAACTATGGCTACACCTTC. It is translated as CASSSSRDRGWNYGYTF.

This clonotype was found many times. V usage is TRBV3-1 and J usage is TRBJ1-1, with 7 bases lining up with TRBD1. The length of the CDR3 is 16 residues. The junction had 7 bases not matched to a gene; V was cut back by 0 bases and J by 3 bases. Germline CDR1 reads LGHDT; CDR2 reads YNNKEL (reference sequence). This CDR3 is CASSQEGAGGYTEAFF. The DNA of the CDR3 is TGTGCCAGCAGCCAAGAAGGGGCAGGGGGGTACACTGAAGCTTTCTTT.

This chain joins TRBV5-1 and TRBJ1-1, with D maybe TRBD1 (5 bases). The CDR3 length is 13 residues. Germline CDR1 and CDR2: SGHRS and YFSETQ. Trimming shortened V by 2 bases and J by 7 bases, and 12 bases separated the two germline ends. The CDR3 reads CASSFGGLGEAFF. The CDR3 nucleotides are TGCGCCAGCAGCTTTGGGGGTCTGGGTGAAGCTTTCTTT.

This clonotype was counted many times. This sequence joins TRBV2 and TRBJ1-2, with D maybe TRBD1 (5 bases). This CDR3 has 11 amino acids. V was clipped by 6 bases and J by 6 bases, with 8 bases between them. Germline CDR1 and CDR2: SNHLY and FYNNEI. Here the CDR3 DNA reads TGTGCCAGCAGGCAGGGAAATGGCTACACCTTC. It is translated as CASRQGNGYTF.

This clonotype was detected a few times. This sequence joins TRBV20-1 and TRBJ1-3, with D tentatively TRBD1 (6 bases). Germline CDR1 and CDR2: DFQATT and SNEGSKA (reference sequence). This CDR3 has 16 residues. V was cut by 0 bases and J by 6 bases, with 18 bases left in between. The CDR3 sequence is CSARDPTRGPENTIYF. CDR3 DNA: TGCAGTGCTAGAGATCCCACGCGGGGGCCAGAAAACACCATATATTTT.

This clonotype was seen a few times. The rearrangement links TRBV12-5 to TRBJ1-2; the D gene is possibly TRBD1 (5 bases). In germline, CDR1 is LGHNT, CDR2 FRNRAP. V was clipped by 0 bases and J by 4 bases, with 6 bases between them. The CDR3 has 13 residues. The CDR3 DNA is TGTGCTAGTGGTTTGGTCGACAGCTATGGCTACACCTTC. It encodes CASGLVDSYGYTF.

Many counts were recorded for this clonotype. The DNA for the CDR3 is TGTGCCAGCAGTTTAGCCCCAGGGGCCCGTAACGGCTACACCTTC. Amino acid sequence: CASSLAPGARNGYTF. The V and J genes are TRBV12-3 or TRBV12-4 and TRBJ1-2, with a possible D match to TRBD1 (6 bases). V was shortened by 0 bases and J by 8 bases, with 16 bases between the two germline ends. The CDR3 runs to 15 residues.